This T cell receptor (beta chain) was sequenced for a study of CD8 T cells in Susac syndrome. RNA, at about 0.45 to 1 ug, was reverse transcribed with random hexamers. TCR beta CDR3 was amplified by immunoSEQ covering 54 Vbeta and 13 Jbeta. TCRdb itself ran the immunoSEQ multiplex PCR reads through MiXCR, one entry per CDR3 protein. The sample includes 110,000 or so distinct CDR3 sequences, about 92% of them seen just once. CDR1 SEHNR and CDR2 FQNEAQ come from the germline V gene (reference sequence). This CDR3 is built from 14 residues. Trimming took 5 bases from V and 0 from J, leaving 5 bases between them. With regard to this clonotype: Its cognate antigen is unknown.

From blood CD8+ and CD4+ T cells, the TCR beta chain was sequenced. Isolation of CD8+ and CD4+ T cells was performed negatively, whereas enrichment of TEMRA cells was done by FACS. Study findings and constraints: Regarding the TCR sequencing and HLA analysis, the study admitted that a relatively small number of individuals were involved.

The receptor was isolated from a human donor with multiple sclerosis. The sequenced sample consisted of CD4+ T cells from PBMCs. The chain joins TRBV7-9 to TRBJ2-6; D is uncertain. The CDR3 DNA reads TGTGCCAGCAGCACCAGCTCTGGGGCCAACGTCCTGACTTTC. As protein: CASSTSSGANVLTF.